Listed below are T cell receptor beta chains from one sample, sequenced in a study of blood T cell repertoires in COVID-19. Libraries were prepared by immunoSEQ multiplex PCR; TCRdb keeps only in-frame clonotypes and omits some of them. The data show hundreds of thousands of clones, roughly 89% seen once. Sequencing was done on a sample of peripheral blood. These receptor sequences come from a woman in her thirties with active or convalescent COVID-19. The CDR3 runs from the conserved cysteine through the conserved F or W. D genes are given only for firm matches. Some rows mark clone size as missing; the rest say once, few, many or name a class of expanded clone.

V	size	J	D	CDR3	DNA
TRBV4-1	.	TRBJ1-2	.	CASFGRNYGYTF	TGCGCCAGTTTTGGGAGGAACTATGGCTACACCTTC
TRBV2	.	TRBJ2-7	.	CASSLGTYNEQYF	TGTGCCAGCAGCCTCGGGACATACAACGAGCAGTACTTC
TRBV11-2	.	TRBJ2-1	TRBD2	CASSSTAGTSGSSYNEQFF	TGTGCCAGCAGTTCCACCGCCGGGACTAGCGGGAGTTCCTACAATGAGCAGTTCTTC
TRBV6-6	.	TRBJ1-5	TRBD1	CASSLPGQGKPQHF	TGTGCCAGCAGTTTACCGGGACAGGGGAAGCCCCAGCATTTT
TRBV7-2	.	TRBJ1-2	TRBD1	CASSLTRQGAGGYTF	TGTGCCAGCAGCTTGACCAGACAGGGGGCCGGCGGCTACACCTTC
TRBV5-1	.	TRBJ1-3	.	CASSFNGAVTNTIYF	TGCGCCAGCAGCTTCAATGGGGCAGTTACTAACACCATATATTTT
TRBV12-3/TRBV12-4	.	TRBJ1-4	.	CASSLEYGRGLFF	TGTGCCAGCAGTTTAGAGTACGGAAGGGGTCTGTTTTTT
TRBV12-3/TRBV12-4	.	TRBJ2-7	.	CASSLPPYYEQYF	TGTGCCAGCAGTTTACCCCCTTACTACGAGCAGTACTTC
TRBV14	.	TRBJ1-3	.	CASSQSIGNTIYF	TGTGCCAGCAGCCAGTCTATTGGAAACACCATATATTTT
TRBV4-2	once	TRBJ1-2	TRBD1	CASSQDAGGLGYTF	TGTGCCAGCAGCCAAGATGCAGGGGGTTTGGGCTACACCTTC
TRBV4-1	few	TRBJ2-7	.	CASSDGYRGEQYF	TGCGCCAGCAGCGACGGGTATCGGGGCGAGCAGTACTTC
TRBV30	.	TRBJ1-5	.	CAWSVLLSGRSSNQPQHF	TGTGCCTGGAGTGTACTCCTCTCAGGGCGGTCGAGCAATCAGCCCCAGCATTTT
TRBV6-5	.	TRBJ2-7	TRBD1	CASRTGGGEQYF	TGTGCCAGCAGGACAGGGGGAGGCGAGCAGTACTTC
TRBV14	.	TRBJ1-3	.	CASSQEGHFYGNTIYF	TGTGCCAGCAGCCAAGAGGGCCATTTCTATGGAAACACCATATATTTT
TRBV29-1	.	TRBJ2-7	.	CSVRTGGPNYEQYF	TGCAGCGTCCGAACCGGGGGGCCGAACTACGAGCAGTACTTC
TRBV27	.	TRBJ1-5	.	CASGGYSNQPQHF	TGTGCCAGCGGGGGGTATAGCAATCAGCCCCAGCATTTT
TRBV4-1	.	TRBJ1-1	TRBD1	CASSFDSDRAAEAFF	TGCGCCAGCAGCTTCGACTCCGACAGGGCGGCTGAAGCTTTCTTT
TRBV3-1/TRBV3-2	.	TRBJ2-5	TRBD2	CASSLGGGKETQYF	TGTGCCAGCAGCCTGGGGGGAGGGAAAGAGACCCAGTACTTC
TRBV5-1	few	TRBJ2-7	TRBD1	CASSSTGAPYEQYF	TGCGCCAGCAGCTCGACAGGGGCGCCCTACGAGCAGTACTTC
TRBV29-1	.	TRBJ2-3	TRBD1	CSAWDRGMVDTQYF	TGCAGCGCCTGGGACAGGGGGATGGTAGATACGCAGTATTTT
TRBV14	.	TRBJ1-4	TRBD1	CASSVITSRGQEKLFF	TGTGCCAGCAGCGTAATAACTTCGAGGGGGCAAGAAAAACTGTTTTTT
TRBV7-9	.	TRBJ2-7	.	CASSRDSLGEQYF	TGTGCCAGCAGCCGAGACAGTTTAGGCGAGCAGTACTTC